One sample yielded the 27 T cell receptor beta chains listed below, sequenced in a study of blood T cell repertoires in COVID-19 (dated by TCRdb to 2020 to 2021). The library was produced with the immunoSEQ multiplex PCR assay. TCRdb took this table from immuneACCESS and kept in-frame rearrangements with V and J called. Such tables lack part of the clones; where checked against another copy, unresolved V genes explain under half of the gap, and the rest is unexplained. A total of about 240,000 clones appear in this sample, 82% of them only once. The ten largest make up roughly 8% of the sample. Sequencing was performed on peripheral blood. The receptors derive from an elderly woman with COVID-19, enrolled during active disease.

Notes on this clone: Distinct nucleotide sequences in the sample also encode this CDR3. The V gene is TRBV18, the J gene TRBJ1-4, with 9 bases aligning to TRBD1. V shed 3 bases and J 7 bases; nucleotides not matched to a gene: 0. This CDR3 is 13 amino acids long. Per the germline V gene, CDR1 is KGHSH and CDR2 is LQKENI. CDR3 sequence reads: CASSPGQGEKLFF. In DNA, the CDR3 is TGTGCCAGCTCACCGGGACAGGGTGAAAAACTGTTTTTT.

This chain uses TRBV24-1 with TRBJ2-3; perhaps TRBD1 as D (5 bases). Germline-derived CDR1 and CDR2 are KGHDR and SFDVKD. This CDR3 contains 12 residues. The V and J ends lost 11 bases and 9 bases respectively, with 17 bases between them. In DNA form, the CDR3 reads TGTGCCAAACCCCCAGGGCCTAGGACGCAGTATTTT. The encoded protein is CAKPPGPRTQYF.

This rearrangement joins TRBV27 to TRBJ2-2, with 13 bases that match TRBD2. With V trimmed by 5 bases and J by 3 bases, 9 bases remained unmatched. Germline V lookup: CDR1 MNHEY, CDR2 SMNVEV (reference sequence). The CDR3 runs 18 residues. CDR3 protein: CASSTLLAGGPDTGELFF. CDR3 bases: TGTGCCAGCAGTACCCTACTAGCGGGAGGGCCAGACACCGGGGAGCTGTTTTTT.

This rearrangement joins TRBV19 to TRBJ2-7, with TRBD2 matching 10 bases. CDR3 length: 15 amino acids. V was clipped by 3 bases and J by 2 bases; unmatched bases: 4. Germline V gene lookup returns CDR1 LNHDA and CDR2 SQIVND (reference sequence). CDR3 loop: CASSIVSGGAYEQYF. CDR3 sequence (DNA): TGTGCCAGTAGTATTGTCAGCGGGGGGGCCTACGAGCAGTACTTC.

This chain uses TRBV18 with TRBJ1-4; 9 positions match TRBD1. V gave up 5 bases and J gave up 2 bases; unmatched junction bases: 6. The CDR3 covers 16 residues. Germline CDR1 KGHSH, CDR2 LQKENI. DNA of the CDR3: TGTGCCAGCTCAAAACAGGGGGCTTCGACTAATGAAAAACTGTTTTTT. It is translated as CASSKQGASTNEKLFF.

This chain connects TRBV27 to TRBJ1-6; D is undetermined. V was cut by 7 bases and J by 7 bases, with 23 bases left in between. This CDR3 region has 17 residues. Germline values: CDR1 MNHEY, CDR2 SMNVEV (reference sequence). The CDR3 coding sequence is TGTGCCAGCAAGTCATCGGGAAAAGGAGGCCCGAATTCACCCCTCCACTTT. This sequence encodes CASKSSGKGGPNSPLHF.

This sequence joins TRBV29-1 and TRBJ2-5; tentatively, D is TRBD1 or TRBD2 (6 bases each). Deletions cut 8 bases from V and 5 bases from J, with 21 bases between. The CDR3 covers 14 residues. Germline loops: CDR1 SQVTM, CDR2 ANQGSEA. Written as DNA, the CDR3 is TGCAGCTCGGGGGCCCTACATTTAGCGGAGACCCAGTACTTC. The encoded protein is CSSGALHLAETQYF.

The DNA for the CDR3 is TGTGCCTGGAGTGTGATCGAACTCGGGTTCACTGAAGCTTTCTTT. It is translated as CAWSVIELGFTEAFF. The chain employs TRBV30 and TRBJ1-1; D is unresolved. Germline CDR1 and CDR2: GTSNPN and SVGIG (reference sequence). CDR3 size: 15 residues. V gave up 0 bases and J gave up 4 bases, with 15 bases separating them.

This CDR3 is CSARGGNEQFF. CDR3 DNA: TGCAGTGCTAGAGGAGGCAATGAGCAGTTCTTC. The rearrangement uses TRBV20-1 and TRBJ2-1; D not resolved. The V end was cut by 1 base, the J end by 6 bases, with 4 bases between. The CDR3 loop spans 11 amino acids. Germline CDR1 reads DFQATT; CDR2 reads SNEGSKA (reference sequence).

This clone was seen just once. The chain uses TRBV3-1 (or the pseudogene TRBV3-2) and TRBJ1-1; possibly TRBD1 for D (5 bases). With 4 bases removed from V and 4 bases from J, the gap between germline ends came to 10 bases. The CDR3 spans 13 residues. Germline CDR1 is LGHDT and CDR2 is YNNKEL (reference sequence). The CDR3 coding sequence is TGTGCCAGCAGCCGGAGGGGCGGCACTGAAGCTTTCTTT. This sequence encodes CASSRRGGTEAFF.

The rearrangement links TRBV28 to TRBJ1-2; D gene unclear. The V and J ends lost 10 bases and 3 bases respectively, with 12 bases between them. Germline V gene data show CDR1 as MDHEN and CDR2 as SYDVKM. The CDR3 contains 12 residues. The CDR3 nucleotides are TGTGCCATTCCTTCCCGGTACTATGGCTACACCTTC. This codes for CAIPSRYYGYTF.

As DNA, the CDR3 is TGTGCCAGCAGTTCCCGGGACTTCGGGGCCTCTGGGGCCAACGTCCTGACTTTC. Protein sequence: CASSSRDFGASGANVLTF. This chain connects TRBV27 to TRBJ2-6; D is perhaps TRBD2 (6 bases). Deletions cut 4 bases from V and 0 bases from J, with 16 bases between. This CDR3 comprises 18 residues. Germline V gene lookup returns CDR1 MNHEY and CDR2 SMNVEV (reference sequence).

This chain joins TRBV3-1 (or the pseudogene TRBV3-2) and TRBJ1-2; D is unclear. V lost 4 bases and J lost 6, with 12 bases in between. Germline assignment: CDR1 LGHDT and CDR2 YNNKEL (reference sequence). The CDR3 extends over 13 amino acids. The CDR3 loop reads CASSRRRTDGYTF. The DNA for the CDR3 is TGTGCCAGCAGCCGACGGAGGACGGATGGCTACACCTTC.

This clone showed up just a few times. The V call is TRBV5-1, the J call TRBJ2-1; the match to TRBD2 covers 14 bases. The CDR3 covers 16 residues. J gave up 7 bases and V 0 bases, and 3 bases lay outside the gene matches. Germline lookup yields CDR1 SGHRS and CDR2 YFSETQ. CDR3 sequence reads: CASSLGTSGGQNEQFF. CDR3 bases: TGCGCCAGCAGCTTGGGGACTAGCGGGGGGCAAAATGAGCAGTTCTTC.

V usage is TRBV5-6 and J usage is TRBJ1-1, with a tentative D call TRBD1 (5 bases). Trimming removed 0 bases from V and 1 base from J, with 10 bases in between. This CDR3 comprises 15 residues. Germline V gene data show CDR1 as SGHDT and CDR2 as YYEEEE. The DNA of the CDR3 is TGTGCCAGCAGCTTGGCGGGGACTTCGAACACTGAAGCTTTCTTT. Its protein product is CASSLAGTSNTEAFF. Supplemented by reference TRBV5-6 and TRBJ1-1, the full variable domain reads DAGVTQSPTHLIKTRGQQVTLRCSPKSGHDTVSWYQQALGQGPQFIFQYYEEEERQRGNFPDRFSGHQFPNYSSELNVNALLLGDSALYLCASSLAGTSNTEAFFGQGTRLTVV.

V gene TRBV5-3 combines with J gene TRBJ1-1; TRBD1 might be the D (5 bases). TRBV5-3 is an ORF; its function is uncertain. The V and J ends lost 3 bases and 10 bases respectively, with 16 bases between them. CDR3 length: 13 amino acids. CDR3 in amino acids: CARSCREPGGAFF. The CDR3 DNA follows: TGTGCCAGAAGCTGCCGGGAGCCGGGGGGAGCTTTCTTT.

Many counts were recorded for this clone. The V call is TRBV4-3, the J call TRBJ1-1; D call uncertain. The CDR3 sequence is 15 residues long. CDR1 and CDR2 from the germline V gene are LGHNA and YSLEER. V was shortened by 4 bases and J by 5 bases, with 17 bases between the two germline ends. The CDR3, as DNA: TGCGCCAGCAGCCTGAACTTCGGAGGAGGGACTGAAGCTTTCTTT. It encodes CASSLNFGGGTEAFF.

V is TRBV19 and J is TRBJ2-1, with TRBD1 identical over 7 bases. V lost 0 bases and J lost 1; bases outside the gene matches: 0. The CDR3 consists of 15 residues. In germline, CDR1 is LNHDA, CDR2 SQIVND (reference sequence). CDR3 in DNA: TGTGCCAGTAGTATAGACAGGGGGTCCTACAATGAGCAGTTCTTC. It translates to CASSIDRGSYNEQFF.

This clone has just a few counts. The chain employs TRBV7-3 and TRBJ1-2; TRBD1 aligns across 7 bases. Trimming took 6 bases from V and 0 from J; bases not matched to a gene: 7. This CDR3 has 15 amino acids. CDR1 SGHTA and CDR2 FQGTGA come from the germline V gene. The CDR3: CASRRARGTNYGYTF. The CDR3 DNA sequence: TGTGCCAGCAGGCGCGCCAGGGGGACTAACTATGGCTACACCTTC.

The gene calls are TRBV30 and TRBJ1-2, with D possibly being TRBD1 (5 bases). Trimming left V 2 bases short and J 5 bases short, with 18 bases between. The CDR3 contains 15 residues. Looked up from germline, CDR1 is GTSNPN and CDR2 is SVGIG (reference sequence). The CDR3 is CAWSTPRLGGYGYTF. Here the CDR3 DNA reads TGTGCCTGGAGTACCCCTAGATTGGGGGGATATGGCTACACCTTC.

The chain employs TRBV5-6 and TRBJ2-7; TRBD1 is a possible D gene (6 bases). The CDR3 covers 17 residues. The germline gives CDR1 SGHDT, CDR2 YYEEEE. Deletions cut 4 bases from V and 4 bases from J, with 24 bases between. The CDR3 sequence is CASSLVPQDRIRYEQYF. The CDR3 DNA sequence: TGTGCCAGCAGCCTGGTCCCCCAAGACAGGATTCGGTACGAGCAGTACTTC.

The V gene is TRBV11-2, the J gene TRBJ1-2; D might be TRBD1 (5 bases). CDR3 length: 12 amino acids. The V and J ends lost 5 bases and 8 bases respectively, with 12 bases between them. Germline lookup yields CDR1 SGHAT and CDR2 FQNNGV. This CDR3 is CASSVRATGYTF. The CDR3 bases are TGTGCCAGCAGCGTCAGGGCTACGGGCTACACCTTC.

The DNA for the CDR3 is TGTGCCTATGGCTCACGGGGCGCGGAGCCAGGGGAAGAGACCCAGTACTTC. Translated: CAYGSRGAEPGEETQYF. This rearrangement joins TRBV27 to TRBJ2-5; the D gene is possibly TRBD1 (6 bases). V lost 11 bases and J 3 bases, leaving 28 bases between the germline ends. The CDR3 consists of 17 residues. Germline CDR1 reads MNHEY; CDR2 reads SMNVEV (reference sequence).

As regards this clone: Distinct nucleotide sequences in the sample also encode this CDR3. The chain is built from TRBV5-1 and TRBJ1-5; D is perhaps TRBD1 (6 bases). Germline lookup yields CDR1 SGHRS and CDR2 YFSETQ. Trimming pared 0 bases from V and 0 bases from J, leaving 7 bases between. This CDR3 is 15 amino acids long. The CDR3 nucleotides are TGCGCCAGCAGCTTGGAAGGGGGTAGCAATCAGCCCCAGCATTTT. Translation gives CASSLEGGSNQPQHF.

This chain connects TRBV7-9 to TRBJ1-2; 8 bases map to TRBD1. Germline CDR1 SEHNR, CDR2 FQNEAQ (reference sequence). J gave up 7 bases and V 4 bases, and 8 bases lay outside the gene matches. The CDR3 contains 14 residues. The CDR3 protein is CASSSPGGIGGYTF. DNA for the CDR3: TGTGCCAGCAGCTCCCCAGGGGGCATTGGTGGCTACACCTTC.

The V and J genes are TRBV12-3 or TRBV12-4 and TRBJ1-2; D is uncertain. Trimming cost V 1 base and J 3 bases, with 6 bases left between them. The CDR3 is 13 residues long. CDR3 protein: CASSLEHYYGYTF. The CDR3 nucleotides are TGTGCCAGCAGTTTAGAACATTACTATGGCTACACCTTC.

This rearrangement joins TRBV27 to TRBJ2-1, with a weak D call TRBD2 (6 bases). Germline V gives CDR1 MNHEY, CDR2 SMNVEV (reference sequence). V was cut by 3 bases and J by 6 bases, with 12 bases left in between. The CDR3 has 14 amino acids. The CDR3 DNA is TGTGCCAGCAGTTTGGGGGGTTTTGGCAATGAGCAGTTCTTC. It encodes CASSLGGFGNEQFF.